This T cell receptor beta chain was obtained from a study of OX40 agonist ivuxolimab in advanced cancers. Study background: While on treatment, patients had intravenous ivuxolimab at 0.01 to 10 mg/kg every 2 weeks. Those enrolled were roughly 80% male, with a mean age of roughly 60 years and ages from 23 to 79.

Whole-study results and caveats: With doses of 0.1 to 3.0 mg/kg, CD4+ and CD8+ blood T cells had undergone clonal expansion by week 6. It was also the case that some nonresponders had low normalized T-cell clonal expansion.

Details on this clone: Its antigen is unknown.

CDR3 length: 15 residues. V was shortened by 5 bases and J by 2 bases, with 14 bases between the two germline ends. The V gene's germline CDR1 is SGHNT and CDR2 YENEEA. Sequenced by immunoSEQ multiplex PCR; TCRdb stores in-frame clones only, minus some. The sample has roughly 110,000 clones; about nine tenths are singletons. The source is an adult with an advanced solid tumor such as melanoma, head and neck, liver or kidney cancer. This chain joins TRBV11-3 and TRBJ2-3; maybe TRBD1 (5 bases). Sequences were derived from CD4+ or CD8+ T cells sorted from blood, sampled in a trial of the OX40 agonist ivuxolimab. The CDR3 coding sequence is TGTGCCAGCAGCCCAGGGTGGGGCAACACAGATACGCAGTATTTT. It is translated as CASSPGWGNTDTQYF.